These 7 T cell receptor beta chains came from one sample sequenced in a study of shared clonotypes between healthy human individuals. Profiled with immunoSEQ multiplex PCR; TCRdb holds only in-frame clones, not every one. The sample has under 1,900,000 clones; 98% are singletons. Sequenced: naive CD4+ T cells sorted from blood. Noted subset: CD45RA+ positively selected. These receptors came from a man under 40 in good health.

J is TRBJ2-7 and V is TRBV28; no clear D gene. V lost 4 bases and J lost 3, with 13 bases in between. CDR3 length: 14 residues. Germline-derived CDR1 and CDR2 are MDHEN and SYDVKM. CDR3 DNA sequence: TGTGCCAGCAGTTCCCTGGGCGGTTACTACGAGCAGTACTTC. This codes for CASSSLGGYYEQYF.

The CDR3 reads CASSIGLAGGREQFF. DNA of the CDR3: TGTGCCAGTAGTATTGGCCTAGCGGGAGGCCGTGAGCAGTTCTTC. The chain employs TRBV19 and TRBJ2-1; TRBD2 matches at 11 bases. There are 15 residues in the CDR3. Germline V gives CDR1 LNHDA, CDR2 SQIVND (reference sequence). J was trimmed by 9 bases and V by 3 bases; bases with no gene match: 7.

The chain couples TRBV18 to TRBJ2-7; D possibly corresponds to TRBD2 (6 bases). The CDR3 runs to 14 residues. Germline lookup yields CDR1 KGHSH and CDR2 LQKENI. Trimming cost V 2 bases and J 5 bases, with 13 bases left between them. CDR3 DNA sequence: TGTGCCAGCTCACCAGCCTGGTGGGGGGACGAGCAGTACTTC. Its protein product is CASSPAWWGDEQYF.

CDR3 in DNA: TGTGCCAGCAGTCCCCGACAGGCTCTCGTAGAAAATCAGCCCCAGCATTTT. Amino acids: CASSPRQALVENQPQHF. The chain carries TRBV28 and TRBJ1-5; the D gene is possibly TRBD1 (6 bases). V dropped 5 bases and J dropped 4 bases, with 21 bases sitting between them. Per germline, CDR1 MDHEN and CDR2 SYDVKM. The CDR3 is 17 residues long.

The CDR3 sequence is CAVGYGGNQPQHF. DNA for the CDR3: TGTGCCGTCGGGTATGGGGGCAATCAGCCCCAGCATTTT. This chain connects TRBV27 to TRBJ1-5, with unresolved D. Trimming removed 11 bases from V and 2 bases from J, with 13 bases in between. Germline V gene sequence: CDR1 MNHEY, CDR2 SMNVEV (reference sequence). The CDR3 consists of 13 residues.

This sequence joins TRBV5-1 and TRBJ2-7; D possibly corresponds to TRBD1 (5 bases). Germline CDR1 and CDR2: SGHRS and YFSETQ. V was cut by 4 bases and J by 0 bases, with 17 bases left in between. The CDR3 has 16 residues. The CDR3 DNA follows: TGCGCCAGCAGCACGTTAGACAGTGAGAGCTCCTACGAGCAGTACTTC. The encoded protein is CASSTLDSESSYEQYF.

The chain uses TRBV5-4 and TRBJ2-5; D might be TRBD1 (6 bases). CDR1 and CDR2 from the germline V gene are SGHNT and YYREEE (reference sequence). CDR3 length equals 13 residues. The ends were cut back, 4 bases at V and 6 bases at J, with 13 bases in the middle. The CDR3 bases are TGTGCCAGCAGCCCACAAAGGGACAAGACCCAGTACTTC. This codes for CASSPQRDKTQYF.